This T cell receptor beta chain came from a study of T cells expressing NK-cell markers. TCRdb re-called the 5' RACE reads and catalogs CDR3 proteins one per entry, DNA excluded. Its table records about 540,000 distinct CDR3 sequences. The CDR3 extends over 13 amino acids. In germline, CDR1 is SGDLS, CDR2 YYNGEE. The receptor was isolated from a man between 18 and 35 years old in good health. V gene TRBV9 combines with J gene TRBJ1-1. The specimen was blood T cells: a sorted CD56 or NKG2C T cell subset, CD4+ or CD8+ T cells, or bulk PBMC T cells (not recorded which). CDR3 sequence: CASSSQPAAEAFF.